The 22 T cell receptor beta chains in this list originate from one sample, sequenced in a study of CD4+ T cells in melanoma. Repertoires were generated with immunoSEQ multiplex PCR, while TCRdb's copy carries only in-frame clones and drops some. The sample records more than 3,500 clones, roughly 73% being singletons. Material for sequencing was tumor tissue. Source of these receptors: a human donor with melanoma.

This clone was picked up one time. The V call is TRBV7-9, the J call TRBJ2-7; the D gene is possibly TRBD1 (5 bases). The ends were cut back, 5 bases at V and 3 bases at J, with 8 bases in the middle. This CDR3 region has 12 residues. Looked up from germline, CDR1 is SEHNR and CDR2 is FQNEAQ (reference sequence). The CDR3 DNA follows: TGTGCCAGCAGCCTTACAGGCTACGAGCAGTACTTC. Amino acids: CASSLTGYEQYF.

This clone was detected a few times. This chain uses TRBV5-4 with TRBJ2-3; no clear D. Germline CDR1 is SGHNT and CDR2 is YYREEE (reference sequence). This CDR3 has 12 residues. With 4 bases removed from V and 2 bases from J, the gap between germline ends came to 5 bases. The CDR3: CASSVSTDTQYF. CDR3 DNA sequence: TGTGCCAGCAGCGTCTCCACAGATACGCAGTATTTT. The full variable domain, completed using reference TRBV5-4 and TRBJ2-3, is ETGVTQSPTHLIKTRGQQVTLRCSSQSGHNTVSWYQQALGQGPQFIFQYYREEENGRGNFPPRFSGLQFPNYSSELNVNALELDDSALYLCASSVSTDTQYFGPGTRLTVL.

CDR3 residues: CASSTSYEQYF. CDR3 nucleotides: TGTGCCAGCAGTACCTCCTACGAGCAGTACTTC. This chain uses TRBV27 with TRBJ2-7; D ambiguous. V was shortened by 5 bases and J by 0 bases, with 2 bases between the two germline ends. CDR3 length: 11 residues. The germline CDR1 and CDR2 sequences are MNHEY and SMNVEV (reference sequence).

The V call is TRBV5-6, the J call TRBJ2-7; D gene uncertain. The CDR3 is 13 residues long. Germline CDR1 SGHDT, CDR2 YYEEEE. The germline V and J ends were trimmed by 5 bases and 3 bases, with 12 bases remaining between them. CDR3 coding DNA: TGTGCCAGCAGGGGGTGGGCAGACTACGAGCAGTACTTC. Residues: CASRGWADYEQYF.

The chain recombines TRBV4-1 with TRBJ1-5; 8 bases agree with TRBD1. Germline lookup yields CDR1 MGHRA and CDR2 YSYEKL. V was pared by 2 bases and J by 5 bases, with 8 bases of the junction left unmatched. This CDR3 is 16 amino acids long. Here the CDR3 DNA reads TGCGCCAGCAGCCAAAGGGGACAGGCGGAGGATCAGCCCCAGCATTTT. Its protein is CASSQRGQAEDQPQHF.

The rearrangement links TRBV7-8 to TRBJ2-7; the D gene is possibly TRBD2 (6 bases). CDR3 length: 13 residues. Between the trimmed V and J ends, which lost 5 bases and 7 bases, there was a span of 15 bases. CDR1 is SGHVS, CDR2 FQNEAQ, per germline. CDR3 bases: TGTGCCAGCAGCCTTTTACGGGGAGGTGAGCAGTACTTC. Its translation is CASSLLRGGEQYF.

CDR3 region: CASVRQGTTEAFF. Here the CDR3 DNA reads TGTGCCAGCGTCCGCCAGGGGACCACTGAAGCTTTCTTT. V usage is TRBV5-8 and J usage is TRBJ1-1; D perhaps matches TRBD1 (6 bases). The length of the CDR3 is 13 residues. V shed 7 bases and J shed 4 bases, with 14 bases lying between them. The V gene's germline CDR1 is SGHTS and CDR2 YDEGEE.

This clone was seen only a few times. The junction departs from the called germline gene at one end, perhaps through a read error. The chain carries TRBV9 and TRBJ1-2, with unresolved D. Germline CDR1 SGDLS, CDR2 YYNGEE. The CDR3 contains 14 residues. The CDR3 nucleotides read TGTGCCAGCACCGTAGGTGTCGGGAACTATGGCTACACCTTC. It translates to CASTVGVGNYGYTF.

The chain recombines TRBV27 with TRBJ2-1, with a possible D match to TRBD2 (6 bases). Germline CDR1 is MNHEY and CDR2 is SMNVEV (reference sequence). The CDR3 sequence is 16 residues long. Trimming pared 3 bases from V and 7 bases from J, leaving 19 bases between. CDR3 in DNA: TGTGCCAGCAGTTTTGGGGGGACTGTTGGAGCGAATGAGCAGTTCTTC. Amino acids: CASSFGGTVGANEQFF.

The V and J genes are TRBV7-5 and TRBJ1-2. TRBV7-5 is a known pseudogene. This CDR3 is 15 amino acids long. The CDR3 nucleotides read TGTGTCAGAAGCGACGGAACGGAAGCTAACTATGGCTACACCTTC. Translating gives CVRSDGTEANYGYTF.

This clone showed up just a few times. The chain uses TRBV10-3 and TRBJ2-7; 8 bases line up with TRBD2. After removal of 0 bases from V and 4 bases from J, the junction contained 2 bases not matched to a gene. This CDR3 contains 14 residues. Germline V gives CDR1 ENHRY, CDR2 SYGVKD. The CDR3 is CAISESGLVYEQYF. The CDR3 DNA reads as TGTGCCATCAGTGAGTCGGGACTAGTGTACGAGCAGTACTTC.

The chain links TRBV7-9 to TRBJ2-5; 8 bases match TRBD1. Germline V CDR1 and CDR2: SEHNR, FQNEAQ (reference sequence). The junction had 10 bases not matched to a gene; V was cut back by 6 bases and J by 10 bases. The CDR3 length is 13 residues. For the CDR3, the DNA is TGTGCCAGCAGGAAGGACAGGGCATTGGACCAGTACTTC. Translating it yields CASRKDRALDQYF. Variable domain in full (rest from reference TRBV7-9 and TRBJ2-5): DTGVSQNPRHKITKRGQNVTFRCDPISEHNRLYWYRQTLGQGPEFLTYFQNEAQLEKSRLLSDRFSAERPKGSFSTLEIQRTEQGDSAMYLCASRKDRALDQYFGPGTRLLVL.

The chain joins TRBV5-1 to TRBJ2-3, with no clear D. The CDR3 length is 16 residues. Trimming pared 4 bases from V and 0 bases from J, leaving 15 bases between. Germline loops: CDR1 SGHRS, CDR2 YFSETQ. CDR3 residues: CASSPGGVASTDTQYF. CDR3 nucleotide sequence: TGCGCCAGCAGCCCGGGCGGTGTAGCCAGCACAGATACGCAGTATTTT.

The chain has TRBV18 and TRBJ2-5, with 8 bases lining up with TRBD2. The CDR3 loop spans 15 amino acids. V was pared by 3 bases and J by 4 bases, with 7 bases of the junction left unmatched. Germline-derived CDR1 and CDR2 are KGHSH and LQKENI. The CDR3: CASSPTSVVGETQYF. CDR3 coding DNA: TGTGCCAGCTCACCGACTAGCGTGGTAGGAGAGACCCAGTACTTC. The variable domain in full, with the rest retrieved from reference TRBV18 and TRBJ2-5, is NAGVMQNPRHLVRRRGQEARLRCSPMKGHSHVYWYRQLPEEGLKFMVYLQKENIIDESGMPKERFSAEFPKEGPSILRIQQVVRGDSAAYFCASSPTSVVGETQYFGPGTRLLVL.

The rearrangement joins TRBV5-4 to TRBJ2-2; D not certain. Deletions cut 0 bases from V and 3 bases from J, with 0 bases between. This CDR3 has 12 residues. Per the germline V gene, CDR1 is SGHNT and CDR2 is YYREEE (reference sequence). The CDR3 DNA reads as TGTGCCAGCAGCTTGGACACCGGGGAGCTGTTTTTT. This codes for CASSLDTGELFF.

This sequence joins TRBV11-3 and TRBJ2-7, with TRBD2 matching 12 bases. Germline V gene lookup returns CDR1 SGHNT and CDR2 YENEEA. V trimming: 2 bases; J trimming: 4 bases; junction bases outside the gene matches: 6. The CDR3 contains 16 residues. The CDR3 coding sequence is TGTGCCAGCAGCTTAAGGACTAGCGGGATTTGGTACGAGCAGTACTTC. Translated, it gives CASSLRTSGIWYEQYF.

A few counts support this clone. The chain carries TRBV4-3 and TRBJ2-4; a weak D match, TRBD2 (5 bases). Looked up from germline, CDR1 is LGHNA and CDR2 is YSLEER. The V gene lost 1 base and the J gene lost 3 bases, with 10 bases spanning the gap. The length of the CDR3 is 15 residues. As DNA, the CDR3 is TGCGCCAGCAGCCAAGTTCAGCGGCTCAAAAACATTCAGTACTTC. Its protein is CASSQVQRLKNIQYF.

For the CDR3, the DNA is TGCGCCAGCAGCCCTTCGACAGGCGCAGATGGCTACACCTTC. Translating gives CASSPSTGADGYTF. The V and J genes are TRBV5-1 and TRBJ1-2; D possibly corresponds to TRBD1 (6 bases). V lost 4 bases and J lost 6, with 16 bases in between. CDR1 is SGHRS and CDR2 is YFSETQ in the germline V gene. This CDR3 spans 14 amino acids.

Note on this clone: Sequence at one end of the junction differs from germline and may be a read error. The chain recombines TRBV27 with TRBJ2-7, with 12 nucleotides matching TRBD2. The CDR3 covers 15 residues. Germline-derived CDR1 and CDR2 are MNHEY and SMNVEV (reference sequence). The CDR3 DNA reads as TGTGCCGGCAGGAGAGGACTAGCGGGAAATTACGAGCAGTACTTC. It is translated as CAGRRGLAGNYEQYF.

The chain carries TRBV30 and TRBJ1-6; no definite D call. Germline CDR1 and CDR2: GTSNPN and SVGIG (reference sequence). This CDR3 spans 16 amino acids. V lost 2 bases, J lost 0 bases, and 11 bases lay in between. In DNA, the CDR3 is TGTGCCTGGAGTATCGACTTTAGCTCCTATAATTCACCCCTCCACTTT. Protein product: CAWSIDFSSYNSPLHF.

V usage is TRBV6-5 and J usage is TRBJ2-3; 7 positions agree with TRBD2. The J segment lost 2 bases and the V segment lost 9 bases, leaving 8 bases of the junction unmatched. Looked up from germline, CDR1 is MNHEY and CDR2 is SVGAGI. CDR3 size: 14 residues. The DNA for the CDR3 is TGTGCCAGACCCCCTAGCGGCGTCACAGATACGCAGTATTTT. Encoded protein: CARPPSGVTDTQYF.

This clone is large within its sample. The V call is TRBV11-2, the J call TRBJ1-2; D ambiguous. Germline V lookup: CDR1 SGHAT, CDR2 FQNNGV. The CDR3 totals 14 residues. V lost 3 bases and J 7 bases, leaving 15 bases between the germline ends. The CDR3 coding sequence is TGTGCCAGCAGCTTTTCTGGGAGGCCGCGTGGCTACACCTTC. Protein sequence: CASSFSGRPRGYTF.